Each of the 9 T cell receptor beta chains below was sequenced from the same sample in a study of shared clonotypes between healthy human individuals. Selected positively for CCR7 and CD45RO-negative, naive CD8 cells excluded terminally differentiated effector memory CD45RA+ cells. Only in-frame clones appear in the TCRdb table, and some are missing; sequencing was by immunoSEQ multiplex PCR. The sample includes around 2.1 million clones, approximately 94% of them seen just once. The specimen sequenced was naive CD8+ T cells from PBMCs. These receptors all stem from a man younger than 35 in good health. Some clones in this sample may be carry-over from other donors' samples.

The chain uses TRBV7-8 and TRBJ2-1; D unclear. This CDR3 region has 15 residues. Trimming cost V 2 bases and J 7 bases, with 15 bases left between them. Germline values: CDR1 SGHVS, CDR2 FQNEAQ. CDR3 bases: TGTGCCAGCAGCTTAACGGGCTCTATGGGGAATGAGCAGTTCTTC. As protein: CASSLTGSMGNEQFF. Full variable domain (missing parts from reference TRBV7-8 and TRBJ2-1): GAGVSQSPRYKVAKRGQDVALRCDPISGHVSLFWYQQALGQGPEFLTYFQNEAQLDKSGLPSDRFFAERPEGSVSTLKIQRTQQEDSAVYLCASSLTGSMGNEQFFGPGTRLTVL.

The chain is built from TRBV30 and TRBJ2-3; the D gene is possibly TRBD1 (6 bases). The germline CDR1 and CDR2 sequences are GTSNPN and SVGIG (reference sequence). The V and J ends lost 1 base and 0 bases respectively, with 14 bases between them. This CDR3 has 16 residues. The CDR3 region is CAWSGFARGSTDTQYF. CDR3 nucleotides: TGTGCCTGGAGTGGCTTTGCCAGGGGAAGCACAGATACGCAGTATTTT.

The chain combines TRBV27 with TRBJ2-1; D unresolved. V lost 6 bases and J 7 bases, leaving 16 bases between the germline ends. Germline lookup yields CDR1 MNHEY and CDR2 SMNVEV (reference sequence). The CDR3 has 14 residues. The CDR3 region is CASSYGIFGNEQFF. In nucleotides, the CDR3 is TGTGCCAGCAGCTATGGGATCTTTGGGAATGAGCAGTTCTTC.

This chain uses TRBV5-1 with TRBJ2-1; TRBD1 aligns across 8 bases. The CDR3 length is 17 residues. Looked up from germline, CDR1 is SGHRS and CDR2 is YFSETQ. J lost 0 bases, V lost 4 bases, and 9 bases had no gene match. The CDR3 nucleotides are TGCGCCAGCAGCCTAATAGACAGGGGCTACTCCTACAATGAGCAGTTCTTC. Translation: CASSLIDRGYSYNEQFF.

The chain has TRBV4-3 and TRBJ1-1; D is possibly TRBD1 (5 bases). The CDR3 is 16 residues long. CDR1 is LGHNA, CDR2 YSLEER, per germline. The V end was cut by 0 bases, the J end by 5 bases, with 16 bases between. As DNA, the CDR3 is TGCGCCAGCAGCCAAGATCGTCTGGGGGTTTGGACTGAAGCTTTCTTT. Translated: CASSQDRLGVWTEAFF.

This chain links TRBV28 with TRBJ2-2; D is perhaps TRBD1 (6 bases). Trimming cost V 1 base and J 0 bases, with 9 bases left between them. CDR1 is MDHEN, CDR2 SYDVKM, per germline. The CDR3 loop spans 16 amino acids. The CDR3 spells CASSLLGAANTGELFF. The CDR3 bases are TGTGCCAGCAGTTTATTGGGGGCAGCGAACACCGGGGAGCTGTTTTTT. The full variable domain, rest sourced from reference TRBV28 and TRBJ2-2, is DVKVTQSSRYLVKRTGEKVFLECVQDMDHENMFWYRQDPGLGLRLIYFSYDVKMKEKGDIPEGYSVSREKKERFSLILESASTNQTSMYLCASSLLGAANTGELFFGEGSRLTVL.

To note about this clone: Other DNA sequences within the sample encode an identical CDR3. J is TRBJ2-5 and V is TRBV27; 11 bases align to TRBD1. V was clipped by 7 bases and J by 4 bases; unmatched bases: 5. CDR1 and CDR2 from the germline V gene are MNHEY and SMNVEV (reference sequence). This CDR3 has 14 residues. CDR3 coding DNA: TGTGCCAGCACTCGGACAGGGGGCCTAGAGACCCAGTACTTC. It yields the protein CASTRTGGLETQYF.

This chain uses TRBV7-9 with TRBJ2-1; 12 positions match TRBD2. Germline-derived CDR1 and CDR2 are SEHNR and FQNEAQ (reference sequence). The ends lost 6 bases at V and 6 bases at J; junction bases unmatched: 0. The CDR3 loop spans 13 amino acids. DNA of the CDR3: TGTGCCAGCAGGACTAGCGGGAGCAATGAGCAGTTCTTC. Amino acids: CASRTSGSNEQFF.

The rearrangement joins TRBV28 to TRBJ1-1; D ambiguous. V was clipped by 3 bases and J by 1 base, with 6 bases between them. Germline assignment: CDR1 MDHEN and CDR2 SYDVKM. This CDR3 comprises 13 residues. The chain's CDR3 is CASSFVGNTEAFF. CDR3 nucleotide sequence: TGTGCCAGCAGTTTCGTGGGGAACACTGAAGCTTTCTTT. Supplemented by reference TRBV28 and TRBJ1-1, the full variable domain reads DVKVTQSSRYLVKRTGEKVFLECVQDMDHENMFWYRQDPGLGLRLIYFSYDVKMKEKGDIPEGYSVSREKKERFSLILESASTNQTSMYLCASSFVGNTEAFFGQGTRLTVV.